What follows are 14 T cell receptor beta chains derived from one specimen sequenced in a study of vaccination and CD4 T cells after COVID-19. Treatment denoted: approximately 11-day PBMC culture with coronavirus spike peptide pools or control peptides (ViraFEST assay). These receptors lack a known antigen. Sequence data for DNA of cultured CD4+ T cells were generated by the Oncomine TCR Beta short-read assay. One entry per CDR3 protein, called by TCRdb with MiXCR from the PCR reads. This table has 9,500 to 15,000 distinct CDR3 sequences, 55% to 75% appearing once. The specimen sequenced was CD4+ T cells from blood, cultured in vitro. The receptor set was obtained from a human donor who had recovered from COVID-19.

The chain employs TRBV19 and TRBJ2-5; D is uncertain. The CDR3 runs to 13 residues. CDR1 is LNHDA and CDR2 is SQIVND in the germline V gene (reference sequence). The V end lost 5 bases, the J end lost 3 bases, and 10 bases lay between the germline ends. CDR3 DNA sequence: TGTGCCAGTAGTTACGGAAGGGAAGAGACCCAGTACTTC. It yields the protein CASSYGREETQYF.

This rearrangement joins TRBV6-4 to TRBJ2-2; the D gene is possibly TRBD2 (5 bases). CDR3 length equals 14 residues. The germline gives CDR1 MRHNA, CDR2 SNTAGT. With 6 bases removed from V and 5 bases from J, the gap between germline ends came to 13 bases. The CDR3 loop is CASRLVSGTGELFF. The CDR3 coding sequence is TGTGCCAGCAGACTAGTGAGTGGGACCGGGGAGCTGTTTTTT.

The gene calls are TRBV20-1 and TRBJ2-2; TRBD2 might be the D (6 bases). V shed 3 bases and J shed 4 bases, with 9 bases lying between them. Per germline, CDR1 DFQATT and CDR2 SNEGSKA (reference sequence). This CDR3 spans 13 amino acids. The CDR3, as DNA: TGCAGTGCTAGCGGACTAAGCACCGGGGAGCTGTTTTTT. It encodes CSASGLSTGELFF.

The gene calls are TRBV28 and TRBJ2-7; no reliable D call. Germline CDR1 reads MDHEN; CDR2 reads SYDVKM. The V end lost 4 bases, the J end lost 1 base, and 11 bases lay between the germline ends. The CDR3 consists of 14 residues. The CDR3 DNA reads TGTGCCAGCAGTTCCCCGACCCCGTCCTACGAGCAGTACTTC. Translating it yields CASSSPTPSYEQYF.

This clonotype was observed a handful of times. This sequence joins TRBV6-1 and TRBJ2-7; the match to TRBD1 covers 8 bases. The CDR3 loop spans 14 amino acids. After removal of 7 bases from V and 5 bases from J, the junction contained 10 bases not matched to a gene. Germline V gives CDR1 MNHNS, CDR2 SASEGT. The CDR3 nucleotides read TGTGCCAGCAAATTTGGACAGGGTAGCGACGAGCAGTACTTC. Translating gives CASKFGQGSDEQYF.

This chain connects TRBV15 to TRBJ2-7; 7 bases line up with TRBD1. CDR1 and CDR2 from the germline V gene are LNHNV and YYDKDF (reference sequence). The CDR3 totals 13 residues. V trimming: 8 bases; J trimming: 0 bases; junction bases outside the gene matches: 4. The CDR3 here is CATGQVDSYEQYF. DNA for the CDR3: TGTGCCACCGGACAGGTCGACTCCTACGAGCAGTACTTC.

The chain recombines TRBV6-5 with TRBJ2-2; no reliable D call. The CDR3 runs 14 residues. Germline V gene data show CDR1 as MNHEY and CDR2 as SVGAGI. V lost 2 bases and J 0 bases, leaving 4 bases between the germline ends. The CDR3 spells CASSYQANTGELFF. CDR3 nucleotide sequence: TGTGCCAGCAGTTACCAGGCGAACACCGGGGAGCTGTTTTTT.

Judged by abundance, this clonotype is medium-sized. V gene TRBV20-1 combines with J gene TRBJ1-2; a weak D match, TRBD1 (6 bases). The germline CDR1 and CDR2 sequences are DFQATT and SNEGSKA (reference sequence). This CDR3 has 14 amino acids. V dropped 3 bases and J dropped 0 bases, with 11 bases sitting between them. The CDR3 DNA sequence: TGCAGTGCTAGGAGGGGGATTACTAACTATGGCTACACCTTC. This sequence encodes CSARRGITNYGYTF.

The genes are TRBV30 and TRBJ1-5, with a tentative D call TRBD1 (6 bases). V dropped 1 base and J dropped 6 bases, with 10 bases sitting between them. CDR3 length: 13 amino acids. In germline, CDR1 is GTSNPN, CDR2 SVGIG (reference sequence). Here the CDR3 DNA reads TGTGCCTGGAGTGGAGGGGGATCTCAGCCCCAGCATTTT. Translated: CAWSGGGSQPQHF.

The V and J genes are TRBV27 and TRBJ2-1; D remains ambiguous. The V end was cut by 3 bases, the J end by 5 bases, with 8 bases between. The CDR3 is 13 residues long. Germline V gene data show CDR1 as MNHEY and CDR2 as SMNVEV (reference sequence). This CDR3 reads CASSLMRDNEQFF. For the CDR3, the DNA is TGTGCCAGCAGTTTGATGCGAGACAATGAGCAGTTCTTC.

The genes are TRBV7-9 and TRBJ1-3; D call uncertain. This CDR3 contains 12 residues. Germline V gene data show CDR1 as SEHNR and CDR2 as FQNEAQ (reference sequence). V dropped 11 bases and J dropped 7 bases, with 15 bases sitting between them. This chain's CDR3 is CASAQRENTIYF. The CDR3, as DNA: TGTGCCTCAGCCCAGAGAGAGAACACCATATATTTT. Looking up the rest from reference TRBV7-9 and TRBJ1-3 gives the full variable domain: DTGVSQNPRHKITKRGQNVTFRCDPISEHNRLYWYRQTLGQGPEFLTYFQNEAQLEKSRLLSDRFSAERPKGSFSTLEIQRTEQGDSAMYLCASAQRENTIYFGEGSWLTVV.

This clonotype was observed a few times. J is TRBJ1-5 and V is TRBV7-2; no clear D. The CDR3 spans 13 residues. CDR1 is SGHTA, CDR2 FQGNSA, per germline. Trimming pared 2 bases from V and 7 bases from J, leaving 9 bases between. This CDR3 reads CASSLFSDQPQHF. DNA of the CDR3: TGTGCCAGCAGCTTATTTAGCGACCAGCCCCAGCATTTT. Full variable domain (outside the CDR3, taken from reference TRBV7-2 and TRBJ1-5): GAGVSQSPSNKVTEKGKDVELRCDPISGHTALYWYRQSLGQGLEFLIYFQGNSAPDKSGLPSDRFSAERTGGSVSTLTIQRTQQEDSAVYLCASSLFSDQPQHFGDGTRLSIL.

This rearrangement joins TRBV20-1 to TRBJ2-2; 7 bases map to TRBD1. CDR3 length: 16 residues. Trimming cost V 0 bases and J 4 bases; bases outside gene matches: 8. Germline CDR1 is DFQATT and CDR2 is SNEGSKA (reference sequence). This CDR3 is CSAREPNRGRTGELFF. CDR3 DNA: TGCAGTGCTAGAGAGCCAAACAGGGGTCGCACCGGGGAGCTGTTTTTT.

This clonotype has just a few counts. The chain is built from TRBV6-2 or TRBV6-3 and TRBJ1-5, with D possibly TRBD1 on 6 matching bases. The CDR3 consists of 15 residues. Germline loops: CDR1 MNHEY, CDR2 SVGEGT. V dropped 8 bases and J dropped 5 bases, with 19 bases sitting between them. This CDR3 reads CASGDPGQGHQPQHF. For the CDR3, the DNA is TGTGCCAGCGGGGACCCGGGACAAGGACATCAGCCCCAGCATTTT.